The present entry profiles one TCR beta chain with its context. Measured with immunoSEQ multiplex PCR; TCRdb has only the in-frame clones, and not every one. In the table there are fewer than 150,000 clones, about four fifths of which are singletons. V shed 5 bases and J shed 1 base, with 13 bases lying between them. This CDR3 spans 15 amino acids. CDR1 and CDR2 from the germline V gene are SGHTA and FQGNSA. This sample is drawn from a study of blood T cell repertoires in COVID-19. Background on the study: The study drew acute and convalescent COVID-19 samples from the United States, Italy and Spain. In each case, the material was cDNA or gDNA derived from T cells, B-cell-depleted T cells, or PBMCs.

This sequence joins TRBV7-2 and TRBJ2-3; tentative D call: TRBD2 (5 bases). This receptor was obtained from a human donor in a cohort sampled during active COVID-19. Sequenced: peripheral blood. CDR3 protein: CASSPGGRGTDTQYF. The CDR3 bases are TGTGCCAGCAGCCCAGGCGGGCGGGGCACAGATACGCAGTATTTT. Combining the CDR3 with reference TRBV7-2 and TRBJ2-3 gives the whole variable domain GAGVSQSPSNKVTEKGKDVELRCDPISGHTALYWYRQSLGQGLEFLIYFQGNSAPDKSGLPSDRFSAERTGGSVSTLTIQRTQQEDSAVYLCASSPGGRGTDTQYFGPGTRLTVL.